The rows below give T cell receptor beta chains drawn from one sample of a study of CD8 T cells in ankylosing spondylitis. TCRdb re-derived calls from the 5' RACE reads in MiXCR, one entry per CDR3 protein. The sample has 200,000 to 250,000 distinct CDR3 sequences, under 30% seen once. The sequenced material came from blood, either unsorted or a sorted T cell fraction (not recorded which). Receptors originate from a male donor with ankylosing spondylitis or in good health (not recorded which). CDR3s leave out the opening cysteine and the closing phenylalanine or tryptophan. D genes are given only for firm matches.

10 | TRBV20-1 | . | SARVYENEQF
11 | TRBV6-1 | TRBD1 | ASTGQGATKQY
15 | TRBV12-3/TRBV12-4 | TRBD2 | ASSQGVAGASYNEQF
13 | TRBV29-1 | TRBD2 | SVEGDREGRYEQY
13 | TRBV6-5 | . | ASSYSPGGGQPQH
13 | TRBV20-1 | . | SAREMGSSRNEQF
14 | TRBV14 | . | ASSQDLRPLRNTIY
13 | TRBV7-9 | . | ASSPGEGLQNIQY
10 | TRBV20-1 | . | SAEDRTYEQY
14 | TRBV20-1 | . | SARDPGRGPHNEQF
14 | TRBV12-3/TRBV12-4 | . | ASSLGLSSSTDTQY
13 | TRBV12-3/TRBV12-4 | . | ASKTRGGGNSPLH
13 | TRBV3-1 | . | ASSQERVNGNTIY
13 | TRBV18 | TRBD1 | ASSLGQGPFYEQY
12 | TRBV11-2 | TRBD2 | ASSFLSGNNEQF
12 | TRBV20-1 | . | SAAGGLRAGELF
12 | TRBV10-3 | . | AIRTHGGDTEAF
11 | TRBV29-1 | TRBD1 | SVGGGQGQPQH
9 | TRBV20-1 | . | SATQSYEQY
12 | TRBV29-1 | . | SVRGHLGPETQY
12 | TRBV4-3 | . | ASSQVGHNNEQF
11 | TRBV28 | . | ASRTQAIAPLH
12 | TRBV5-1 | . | ASSGGGPSNEQF
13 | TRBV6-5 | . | ASSYSGYQTGLYT
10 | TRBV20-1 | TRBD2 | SGGEGNYEQY
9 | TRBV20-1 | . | SASGSYGYT
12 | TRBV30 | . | AWSVSGVNTEAF
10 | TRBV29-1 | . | STRTTSYEQY